Listed below are T cell receptor beta chains from one sample, sequenced in a study of CD8 T cells in Susac syndrome. TCRdb processed the immunoSEQ multiplex PCR reads anew with MiXCR; each CDR3 protein has one entry. The sample lists about 200,000 distinct CDR3 sequences, roughly 90% occurring once. Material for sequencing was CD4+ T cells from PBMCs. These receptors were obtained from a human donor with Susac syndrome. The CDR3 runs from the conserved cysteine through the conserved F or W. D genes are given only for firm matches. For some rows the clone size is stated as once, few or many, or as a class when expanded; others skip it.

D gene: NA
clone size: NA
CDR3 length: 15
V gene: TRBV14
J gene: TRBJ2-3
CDR3 DNA: TGTGCCAGCAGCCAAGAGCCCTATCGGGCAGATACGCAGTATTTT
CDR3 protein: CASSQEPYRADTQYF

D gene: NA
clone size: NA
CDR3 length: 15
V gene: TRBV30
J gene: TRBJ1-6
CDR3 DNA: TGTGCCTGGACACCTTGGGACCGACAAAATTCACCCCTCCACTTT
CDR3 protein: CAWTPWDRQNSPLHF

D gene: NA
clone size: few
CDR3 length: 12
V gene: TRBV5-4
J gene: TRBJ2-5
CDR3 DNA: TGTGCCAGCAGCTTGAATTGGGAGACCCAGTACTTC
CDR3 protein: CASSLNWETQYF

D gene: NA
clone size: NA
CDR3 length: 16
V gene: TRBV18
J gene: TRBJ2-5
CDR3 DNA: TGTGCCAGCTCACCCCTGGACCCGACCATAGGAGAGACCCAGTACTTC
CDR3 protein: CASSPLDPTIGETQYF

D gene: TRBD1
clone size: NA
CDR3 length: 15
V gene: TRBV3-1
J gene: TRBJ1-1
CDR3 DNA: TGTGCCAGCAGCCAGACAGGGTGGTGGCGCACTGAAGCTTTCTTT
CDR3 protein: CASSQTGWWRTEAFF

D gene: TRBD1
clone size: NA
CDR3 length: 15
V gene: TRBV3-1
J gene: TRBJ2-5
CDR3 DNA: TGTGCCAGCAGCCGCCGACAGGGGGTCCAAGAGACCCAGTACTTC
CDR3 protein: CASSRRQGVQETQYF

D gene: TRBD1
clone size: NA
CDR3 length: 13
V gene: TRBV12-3/TRBV12-4
J gene: TRBJ1-2
CDR3 DNA: TGTGCCAGCAGTAACAGGGGGCGCGGTGGCTACACCTTC
CDR3 protein: CASSNRGRGGYTF

D gene: NA
clone size: NA
CDR3 length: 11
V gene: TRBV7-9
J gene: TRBJ2-1
CDR3 DNA: TGTGCCAGCAGCTGGGGGGGCGAGCAGTTCTTC
CDR3 protein: CASSWGGEQFF

D gene: TRBD1
clone size: NA
CDR3 length: 15
V gene: TRBV28
J gene: TRBJ1-2
CDR3 DNA: TGTGCCAGCAGCCCAGGCCAGGGGGCGCGGGATGGCTACACCTTC
CDR3 protein: CASSPGQGARDGYTF

D gene: NA
clone size: NA
CDR3 length: 16
V gene: TRBV2
J gene: TRBJ1-4
CDR3 DNA: TGTGCCAGCAGTGCTTTAGGGGGGAGCGCTAATGAAAAACTGTTTTTT
CDR3 protein: CASSALGGSANEKLFF

D gene: TRBD2
clone size: NA
CDR3 length: 15
V gene: TRBV9
J gene: TRBJ2-1
CDR3 DNA: TGTGCCAGCAGCCCAGGACTAGCAGCATCCTATGAGCAGTTCTTC
CDR3 protein: CASSPGLAASYEQFF

D gene: NA
clone size: NA
CDR3 length: 14
V gene: TRBV2
J gene: TRBJ2-2
CDR3 DNA: TGTGCCAGCAAAACTAGGGGGAACACCGGGGAGCTGTTTTTT
CDR3 protein: CASKTRGNTGELFF

D gene: NA
clone size: NA
CDR3 length: 15
V gene: TRBV20-1
J gene: TRBJ1-3
CDR3 DNA: TGCAGTGCATACAGGGAAGTCGGTCCGGGAAACACCATATATTTT
CDR3 protein: CSAYREVGPGNTIYF

D gene: TRBD1
clone size: NA
CDR3 length: 13
V gene: TRBV29-1
J gene: TRBJ1-2
CDR3 DNA: TGCAGCGTCACCAGGGGGACAAACTATGGCTACACCTTC
CDR3 protein: CSVTRGTNYGYTF

D gene: NA
clone size: NA
CDR3 length: 14
V gene: TRBV7-3
J gene: TRBJ1-1
CDR3 DNA: TGTGCCAGCAGCTTAACGGGGGCGGCGACTGAAGCTTTCTTT
CDR3 protein: CASSLTGAATEAFF

D gene: NA
clone size: once
CDR3 length: 20
V gene: TRBV25-1
J gene: TRBJ2-6
CDR3 DNA: TGTGCCAGCAGTGGTTTGAGGGGAAAGGCTGTCAGCTCTGGGGCCAACGTCCTGACTTTC
CDR3 protein: CASSGLRGKAVSSGANVLTF

D gene: NA
clone size: NA
CDR3 length: 14
V gene: TRBV14
J gene: TRBJ2-3
CDR3 DNA: TGTGCCAGCAGCCAAGATCGGCACACAGATACGCAGTATTTT
CDR3 protein: CASSQDRHTDTQYF

D gene: NA
clone size: NA
CDR3 length: 14
V gene: TRBV3-1
J gene: TRBJ2-1
CDR3 DNA: TGTGCCAGCAGCCAAGTTATCAATGTGGTAGAGCAGTTCTTC
CDR3 protein: CASSQVINVVEQFF

D gene: NA
clone size: NA
CDR3 length: 15
V gene: TRBV2
J gene: TRBJ1-1
CDR3 DNA: TGTGCCAGCAGAGATATGACAGGCATGAACACTGAAGCTTTCTTT
CDR3 protein: CASRDMTGMNTEAFF

D gene: NA
clone size: NA
CDR3 length: 15
V gene: TRBV18
J gene: TRBJ2-1
CDR3 DNA: TGTGCCAGCTCACTGGACTGGCTGGGAAGCGATGAGCAGTTCTTC
CDR3 protein: CASSLDWLGSDEQFF

D gene: TRBD1
clone size: few
CDR3 length: 14
V gene: TRBV5-1
J gene: TRBJ2-4
CDR3 DNA: TGCGCCAGCAGTTTCAGGACAGGGGGCGACATTCAGTACTTC
CDR3 protein: CASSFRTGGDIQYF

D gene: TRBD2
clone size: NA
CDR3 length: 17
V gene: TRBV3-1
J gene: TRBJ2-3
CDR3 DNA: TGTGCCAGCAGCCAAGATTGGCTAGCGGGGCACACAGATACGCAGTATTTT
CDR3 protein: CASSQDWLAGHTDTQYF

D gene: TRBD1
clone size: NA
CDR3 length: 14
V gene: TRBV20-1
J gene: TRBJ1-5
CDR3 DNA: TGCAGTGCGCAGGGACAGGTTAGCAATCAGCCCCAGCATTTT
CDR3 protein: CSAQGQVSNQPQHF

D gene: TRBD2
clone size: NA
CDR3 length: 16
V gene: TRBV14
J gene: TRBJ2-5
CDR3 DNA: TGTGCCAGCAGCCAAGGGCTAGCGGGAGCGTCGGAGACCCAGTACTTC
CDR3 protein: CASSQGLAGASETQYF

D gene: NA
clone size: NA
CDR3 length: 15
V gene: TRBV7-9
J gene: TRBJ2-2
CDR3 DNA: TGTGCCAGCAGCTTGGAGAGGGGGAACACCGGGGAGCTGTTTTTT
CDR3 protein: CASSLERGNTGELFF

D gene: NA
clone size: NA
CDR3 length: 14
V gene: TRBV5-1
J gene: TRBJ2-1
CDR3 DNA: TGCGCCAGCAGACTGACTAGTTGGGAGAATGAGCAGTTCTTC
CDR3 protein: CASRLTSWENEQFF

D gene: NA
clone size: NA
CDR3 length: 17
V gene: TRBV7-8
J gene: TRBJ2-5
CDR3 DNA: TGTGCCAGCAGCCAAACCCGAGTAGCGGTGATGTTTGAGACCCAGTACTTC
CDR3 protein: CASSQTRVAVMFETQYF

D gene: TRBD2
clone size: NA
CDR3 length: 16
V gene: TRBV4-2
J gene: TRBJ2-2
CDR3 DNA: TGTGCCAGCAGCCAAGATCGAGCGGGGGGGCACGGGGAGCTGTTTTTT
CDR3 protein: CASSQDRAGGHGELFF

D gene: NA
clone size: NA
CDR3 length: 11
V gene: TRBV30
J gene: TRBJ1-2
CDR3 DNA: TGTGCCTGGAGTGTCTTCTATGGCTACACCTTC
CDR3 protein: CAWSVFYGYTF

D gene: NA
clone size: NA
CDR3 length: 12
V gene: TRBV20-1
J gene: TRBJ2-1
CDR3 DNA: TGCAGTGCGAGGGAGGTCCACAATGAGCAGTTCTTC
CDR3 protein: CSAREVHNEQFF

D gene: TRBD2
clone size: NA
CDR3 length: 16
V gene: TRBV28
J gene: TRBJ2-7
CDR3 DNA: TGTGCCAGCAGTTTAGGTCTGGTGACTAGCAGATACGAGCAGTACTTC
CDR3 protein: CASSLGLVTSRYEQYF

D gene: TRBD2
clone size: once
CDR3 length: 15
V gene: TRBV2
J gene: TRBJ2-3
CDR3 DNA: TGTGCCAGCAGAATGAGCGGGGGCGATATCGGTACGCAGTATTTT
CDR3 protein: CASRMSGGDIGTQYF

D gene: TRBD1
clone size: NA
CDR3 length: 15
V gene: TRBV5-1
J gene: TRBJ1-4
CDR3 DNA: TGCGCCAGCAGCTCCACAGGGGGCCAGAATGAAAAACTGTTTTTT
CDR3 protein: CASSSTGGQNEKLFF

D gene: NA
clone size: NA
CDR3 length: 12
V gene: TRBV6-4
J gene: TRBJ1-2
CDR3 DNA: TGTGCCAGCAGTGATCGGGGGAATGGCTACACCTTC
CDR3 protein: CASSDRGNGYTF

D gene: NA
clone size: few
CDR3 length: 19
V gene: TRBV19
J gene: TRBJ2-6
CDR3 DNA: TGTGCCAGTAGCCTCCAGCCCGACAGTTTGAGCTCTGGGGCCAACGTCCTGACTTTT
CDR3 protein: CASSLQPDSLSSGANVLTF

D gene: TRBD1
clone size: NA
CDR3 length: 15
V gene: TRBV9
J gene: TRBJ2-1
CDR3 DNA: TGTGCCAGCAGCGTGACAGGGGATACCTACAATGAGCAGTTCTTC
CDR3 protein: CASSVTGDTYNEQFF

D gene: TRBD1
clone size: NA
CDR3 length: 15
V gene: TRBV12-3/TRBV12-4
J gene: TRBJ1-5
CDR3 DNA: TGTGCCAGCAGTCTTAAGACAGGGGCGAATCAGCCCCAGCATTTT
CDR3 protein: CASSLKTGANQPQHF

D gene: NA
clone size: NA
CDR3 length: 14
V gene: TRBV5-6
J gene: TRBJ1-4
CDR3 DNA: TGTGCCAGCAGCCAGGGCGGGATTGATGAAAAACTGTTTTTT
CDR3 protein: CASSQGGIDEKLFF

D gene: TRBD1
clone size: NA
CDR3 length: 15
V gene: TRBV27
J gene: TRBJ1-6
CDR3 DNA: TGTGCCAGCAGTATACAGGGGGAGGTAAATTCACCCCTCCACTTT
CDR3 protein: CASSIQGEVNSPLHF

D gene: NA
clone size: NA
CDR3 length: 13
V gene: TRBV28
J gene: TRBJ2-5
CDR3 DNA: TGTGCCAGCAGTGGGGGGGCCGGGGAGACCCAGTACTTC
CDR3 protein: CASSGGAGETQYF

D gene: NA
clone size: NA
CDR3 length: 15
V gene: TRBV12-3/TRBV12-4
J gene: TRBJ1-4
CDR3 DNA: TGTGCCAGCAGTTTATGGAACAGCAATAATGAAAAACTGTTTTTT
CDR3 protein: CASSLWNSNNEKLFF

D gene: TRBD1
clone size: NA
CDR3 length: 15
V gene: TRBV30
J gene: TRBJ2-4
CDR3 DNA: TGTGCCTGGAGCGACACCAACAGGGGTAGAAACATTCAGTACTTC
CDR3 protein: CAWSDTNRGRNIQYF

D gene: TRBD1
clone size: NA
CDR3 length: 14
V gene: TRBV15
J gene: TRBJ2-3
CDR3 DNA: TGTGCCACCAGCAGGACAGGGGGCACAGATACGCAGTATTTT
CDR3 protein: CATSRTGGTDTQYF

D gene: NA
clone size: NA
CDR3 length: 13
V gene: TRBV11-2
J gene: TRBJ1-2
CDR3 DNA: TGTGCCAGCAGCTTAGTGGAGGGGGACGGCTACACCTTC
CDR3 protein: CASSLVEGDGYTF

D gene: NA
clone size: NA
CDR3 length: 12
V gene: TRBV20-1
J gene: TRBJ2-5
CDR3 DNA: TGCAGTGCTGAGGACCAAGGAGAGACCCAGTACTTC
CDR3 protein: CSAEDQGETQYF

D gene: NA
clone size: NA
CDR3 length: 13
V gene: TRBV24-1
J gene: TRBJ1-5
CDR3 DNA: TGTGCCACCCAGGCGGGGGGGCGTCAGCCCCAGCATTTT
CDR3 protein: CATQAGGRQPQHF

D gene: NA
clone size: once
CDR3 length: 15
V gene: TRBV2
J gene: TRBJ2-7
CDR3 DNA: TGTGCCAGCAGTGAGAGAGGGCGAAGCTCCTACGAGCAGTACTTC
CDR3 protein: CASSERGRSSYEQYF

D gene: NA
clone size: NA
CDR3 length: 18
V gene: TRBV7-8
J gene: TRBJ2-3
CDR3 DNA: TGTGCCAGCAGCTTAACTCTCCTGGGGAGCGGGTCCACAGATACGCAGTATTTT
CDR3 protein: CASSLTLLGSGSTDTQYF

D gene: TRBD2
clone size: NA
CDR3 length: 16
V gene: TRBV7-6
J gene: TRBJ2-3
CDR3 DNA: TGTGCCAGCAGCCGACTAGCGGGAGATGCCACAGATACGCAGTATTTT
CDR3 protein: CASSRLAGDATDTQYF

D gene: TRBD2
clone size: NA
CDR3 length: 14
V gene: TRBV11-3
J gene: TRBJ2-2
CDR3 DNA: TGTGCCAGCAGCGATACTCAGCGGGATGGTGTGCTGTTTTTT
CDR3 protein: CASSDTQRDGVLFF

D gene: NA
clone size: NA
CDR3 length: 14
V gene: TRBV20-1
J gene: TRBJ1-5
CDR3 DNA: TGCAGTGCATATCCGACAGGTAGCAATCAGCCCCAGCATTTT
CDR3 protein: CSAYPTGSNQPQHF